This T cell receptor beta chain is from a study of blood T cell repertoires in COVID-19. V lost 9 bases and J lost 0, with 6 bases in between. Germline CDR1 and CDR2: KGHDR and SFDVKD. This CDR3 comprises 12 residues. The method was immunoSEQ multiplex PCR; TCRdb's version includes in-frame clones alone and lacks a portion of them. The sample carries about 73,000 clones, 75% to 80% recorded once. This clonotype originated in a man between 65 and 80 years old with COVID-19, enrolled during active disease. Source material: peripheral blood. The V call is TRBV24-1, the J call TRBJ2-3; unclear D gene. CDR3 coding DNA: TGTGCCACCGAGGAGAGCACAGATACGCAGTATTTT. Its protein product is CATEESTDTQYF.